The 13 T cell receptor beta chains reported below all come from one sample, sequenced in a study of shared clonotypes between healthy human individuals. Clones were sequenced by immunoSEQ multiplex PCR, and TCRdb holds only the in-frame ones, with some missing. The table has about 1.5 million clones, over 95% seen once; the top ten hold 0.95% to 1.5%. Sequenced input: naive CD4+ T cells sorted from blood. Sample subset: CD45RA+ positively selected. The receptors originated from a man aged 30-40 years in good health.

The chain joins TRBV7-2 to TRBJ2-7, with 8 nucleotides matching TRBD1. CDR3 size: 13 residues. V dropped 5 bases and J dropped 1; count of bases not matched to a gene: 1. Germline assignment: CDR1 SGHTA and CDR2 FQGNSA. The DNA for the CDR3 is TGTGCCAGCAGCCGGACAGGGTCCTACGAGCAGTACTTC. Encoded protein: CASSRTGSYEQYF.

The chain links TRBV11-2 to TRBJ2-1; 7 bases map to TRBD1. Germline V gives CDR1 SGHAT, CDR2 FQNNGV. The J segment lost 6 bases and the V segment lost 5 bases, leaving 7 bases of the junction unmatched. This CDR3 has 14 amino acids. The DNA of the CDR3 is TGTGCCAGCAGCGGACGGACAGGCCTCAATGAGCAGTTCTTC. It codes for CASSGRTGLNEQFF. Variable domain in full (rest from reference TRBV11-2 and TRBJ2-1): EAGVAQSPRYKIIEKRQSVAFWCNPISGHATLYWYQQILGQGPKLLIQFQNNGVVDDSQLPKDRFSAERLKGVDSTLKIQPAKLEDSAVYLCASSGRTGLNEQFFGPGTRLTVL.

This clone was found once. The chain couples TRBV7-2 to TRBJ2-3; 10 nucleotides agree with TRBD2. CDR3 length equals 15 residues. V was pared by 5 bases and J by 5 bases, with 7 bases of the junction left unmatched. The V gene's germline CDR1 is SGHTA and CDR2 FQGNSA. CDR3 sequence (DNA): TGTGCCAGCAGCCGAGGGAGCGGGAGGGTAGATACGCAGTATTTT. This codes for CASSRGSGRVDTQYF.

The chain uses TRBV2 and TRBJ1-5, with D possibly being TRBD1 (6 bases). This CDR3 region has 14 residues. V lost 5 bases and J lost 2, with 10 bases in between. Germline assignment: CDR1 SNHLY and CDR2 FYNNEI. In DNA form, the CDR3 reads TGTGCCAGCAGTTACAGGACAGGCAATCAGCCCCAGCATTTT. It translates to CASSYRTGNQPQHF.

The chain is built from TRBV18 and TRBJ2-7; tentative D call: TRBD2 (5 bases). Germline-derived CDR1 and CDR2 are KGHSH and LQKENI. The V and J ends lost 4 bases and 0 bases respectively, with 10 bases between them. This CDR3 is 14 amino acids long. CDR3 sequence reads: CASSQTGTSYEQYF. The DNA of the CDR3 is TGTGCCAGCTCACAAACGGGAACCTCCTACGAGCAGTACTTC.

The CDR3 DNA sequence: TGTGCCAGCGCCCTCCGGGTTAGCGGGGCCTCCTACGAGCAGTACTTC. Translating it yields CASALRVSGASYEQYF. The chain links TRBV28 to TRBJ2-7, with 8 positions matching TRBD2. Trimming removed 8 bases from V and 0 bases from J; junction bases left unmatched: 12. Germline CDR1 and CDR2: MDHEN and SYDVKM. The CDR3 totals 16 residues.

The chain links TRBV5-1 to TRBJ1-1; D ambiguous. V was cut by 0 bases and J by 0 bases, with 12 bases left in between. The CDR3 sequence is 16 residues long. Germline CDR1 and CDR2: SGHRS and YFSETQ. The CDR3 is CASSLGPAVMNTEAFF. In nucleotides, the CDR3 is TGCGCCAGCAGCTTGGGCCCCGCAGTCATGAACACTGAAGCTTTCTTT.

The rearrangement links TRBV2 to TRBJ2-7, with 8 bases lining up with TRBD2. Germline values: CDR1 SNHLY, CDR2 FYNNEI. J was trimmed by 4 bases and V by 8 bases; bases with no gene match: 7. The CDR3 spans 13 residues. CDR3 coding DNA: TGTGCCAGCCTTCCCCAGCGGGAGTACGAGCAGTACTTC. Its translation is CASLPQREYEQYF.

This sequence joins TRBV5-4 and TRBJ2-7, with a weak D call TRBD2 (6 bases). CDR3 size: 14 residues. V was trimmed by 2 bases and J by 0 bases, leaving 9 bases between them. CDR1 and CDR2 from the germline V gene are SGHNT and YYREEE (reference sequence). The CDR3 region has the DNA TGTGCCAGCAGCTTAGGAGCGGGCTCCTACGAGCAGTACTTC. Encoded protein: CASSLGAGSYEQYF.

The rearrangement uses TRBV5-1 and TRBJ2-1; 16 nucleotides match TRBD2. Germline V CDR1 and CDR2: SGHRS, YFSETQ. Trimming removed 4 bases from V and 3 bases from J; junction bases left unmatched: 10. This CDR3 is 19 amino acids long. CDR3 bases: TGCGCCAGCAGCAGGGGACTAGCGGGAGGGCGAGGGTTCTACAATGAGCAGTTCTTC. Protein: CASSRGLAGGRGFYNEQFF.

V gene TRBV6-4 combines with J gene TRBJ2-6, with 11 nucleotides matching TRBD1. Germline loops: CDR1 MRHNA, CDR2 SNTAGT. Trimming cost V 10 bases and J 5 bases; bases outside gene matches: 13. The CDR3 spans 17 residues. The CDR3 sequence is CATTRDRGLKWANVLTF. DNA for the CDR3: TGTGCCACTACCCGGGACAGGGGGTTAAAGTGGGCCAACGTCCTGACTTTC.

In regard to this clone: This sample includes further DNA sequences coding for the same CDR3. The genes are TRBV5-1 and TRBJ1-5; 9 bases line up with TRBD1. Germline CDR1 reads SGHRS; CDR2 reads YFSETQ. This CDR3 is 15 amino acids long. With V trimmed by 0 bases and J by 5 bases, 3 bases remained unmatched. In DNA, the CDR3 is TGCGCCAGCAGCTTGGATGGGACAGGGTATCAGCCCCAGCATTTT. This encodes CASSLDGTGYQPQHF.

The chain links TRBV5-8 to TRBJ2-3; 7 bases map to TRBD2. Trimming removed 0 bases from V and 6 bases from J; junction bases left unmatched: 10. The CDR3 totals 16 residues. Germline assignment: CDR1 SGHTS and CDR2 YDEGEE. Here the CDR3 DNA reads TGTGCCAGCAGCTTGGCCAGCGCGGGGGTGGGCGATACGCAGTATTTT. Translation gives CASSLASAGVGDTQYF. The variable domain in full, completed from reference TRBV5-8 and TRBJ2-3, reads EAGVTQSPTHLIKTRGQQATLRCSPISGHTSVYWYQQALGLGLQFLLWYDEGEERNRGNFPPRFSGRQFPNYSSELNVNALELEDSALYLCASSLASAGVGDTQYFGPGTRLTVL.